This is a list of T cell receptor beta chains from one sample in a study of blood T cell repertoires in COVID-19. Data came from immunoSEQ multiplex PCR; TCRdb stores just in-frame clones and leaves some out. This sample has 66,000 or so clones, with around 84% found just once. Input material: peripheral blood. These receptors originate from a middle-aged man with active COVID-19. Both conserved end residues are part of each CDR3. The D gene is left open where the match is weak. Clone size, where shown, is once, few, many, or a class for clones that have expanded.

j_call v_call d_call clone_size cdr3_nt cdr3_aa
TRBJ2-3 TRBV24-1 . . TGTGCCACCAGTGATTTAGGGCAGGGGCCCACAGATACGCAGTATTTT CATSDLGQGPTDTQYF
TRBJ2-1 TRBV18 TRBD1 . TGTGCCAGCTCACCGGGACAGGGCTACTACAATGAGCAGTTCTTC CASSPGQGYYNEQFF
TRBJ1-6 TRBV3-1/TRBV3-2 . . TGTGCCAGCAGCCAAGTGGCTCAGACTAGAAATTCACCCCTCCACTTT CASSQVAQTRNSPLHF
TRBJ2-2 TRBV4-1 TRBD2 . TGCGCCAGCAGCCACGCTAGCGGGAGAAACACCGGGGAGCTGTTTTTT CASSHASGRNTGELFF
TRBJ2-1 TRBV5-1 . few TGCGCCAGCAGCTTGCCAGGGGCGGATGAGCAGTTCTTC CASSLPGADEQFF
TRBJ2-7 TRBV4-1 TRBD1 . TGCGCCAGCAGCCCTCGGGACAGCTCCTACGAGCAGTACTTC CASSPRDSSYEQYF
TRBJ1-1 TRBV7-9 TRBD1 . TGTGCCAGCAGCTTATTAGGTCTGGACAGGGGCCCCAGGACTGAAGCTTTCTTT CASSLLGLDRGPRTEAFF
TRBJ2-7 TRBV12-5 . . TGTGCTAGTGGTTTGGCCCCTCATCCGGACGAGCAGTACTTC CASGLAPHPDEQYF
TRBJ2-3 TRBV3-1/TRBV3-2 TRBD2 . TGTGCCAGCAGCACCCGAGGTAGCGGGGAATGGCAGTATTTT CASSTRGSGEWQYF
TRBJ2-5 TRBV6-6 TRBD2 . TGTGCCAGCCAAATCCCGGGACTAGATAAGACTCAGTACTTC CASQIPGLDKTQYF
TRBJ1-1 TRBV29-1 TRBD1 once TGCAGCGTTGATCGGGACAGGGGTAACACTGAAGCTTTCTTT CSVDRDRGNTEAFF
TRBJ1-3 TRBV6-5 . once TGTGCCAGCCGTTCGGGTGCAGGAAACACCATATATTTT CASRSGAGNTIYF
TRBJ1-6 TRBV19 TRBD1 once TGTGCCAGTAGTATGAACAGGGGACAAAATTCACCCCTCCACTTT CASSMNRGQNSPLHF
TRBJ1-6 TRBV25-1 . . TGTGCCAGCAGGGCAGGGATGGATTCACCCCTCCACTTT CASRAGMDSPLHF
TRBJ1-3 TRBV7-2 . . TGTGCCAGCAGCTTATCTTCAGGGTCCGGAAACACCATATATTTT CASSLSSGSGNTIYF
TRBJ1-1 TRBV12-3/TRBV12-4 . few TGTGCCAGCAGTTTAGTACAGGGTGAAGCTTTCTTT CASSLVQGEAFF
TRBJ1-3 TRBV29-1 . once TGCAGCGTTGAAACGGGGTCGGGTGGAAACACCATATATTTT CSVETGSGGNTIYF
TRBJ2-1 TRBV9 TRBD2 . TGTGCCAGCAGCGGTGGGGAGGGACTTTACAATGAGCAGTTCTTC CASSGGEGLYNEQFF
TRBJ2-2 TRBV6-4 TRBD2 . TGTGCCAGCAGAAGGCTAGCGGGGAACACCGGGGAGCTGTTTTTT CASRRLAGNTGELFF
TRBJ2-1 TRBV7-9 . . TGTGCCAGCAGCCCCCCTGGGGGCAGATACAATGAGCAGTTCTTC CASSPPGGRYNEQFF
TRBJ2-5 TRBV5-1 TRBD1 . TGCGCCAGTGGACAGGGGGCGGGAGAGACCCAGTACTTC CASGQGAGETQYF
TRBJ1-3 TRBV7-2 . . TGTGCCAGCAGCCAGCGGGCCACGAGCTCTGGAAACACCATATATTTT CASSQRATSSGNTIYF
TRBJ2-3 TRBV19 . . TGTGCCAGCCAGGTGGGCGGCACAGATACGCAGTATTTT CASQVGGTDTQYF
TRBJ2-2 TRBV19 . . TGTGCCAGCCAAAGAGAGACCGGGGAGCTGTTTTTT CASQRETGELFF
TRBJ1-2 TRBV18 TRBD1 . TGTGCCAGCTCACAGGACAGGGGAGGCAACTATGGCTACACCTTC CASSQDRGGNYGYTF
TRBJ2-7 TRBV5-1 TRBD1 . TGCGCCAGCAGACTCCCAGGGACAGGTGGCGAGCAGTACTTC CASRLPGTGGEQYF
TRBJ1-6 TRBV6-6 . . TGTGCCAGCAATAAAGACACCTATAATTCACCCCTCCACTTT CASNKDTYNSPLHF
TRBJ1-2 TRBV7-8 . . TGTGCCAGCAGCTTAGACAGAGAATATGGCTACACCTTC CASSLDREYGYTF
TRBJ1-6 TRBV19 . . TGTGCCAGTCGGGAGGGGGGTTCCTATAATTCACCCCTCCACTTT CASREGGSYNSPLHF
TRBJ2-1 TRBV10-1 . . TGCGCCAGCAGTGAGTCGCGGGAGCAGTTCTTC CASSESREQFF
TRBJ2-2 TRBV19 TRBD1 . TGTGCCAGTAGTATCCGGACAGGGGGAGAGGCCGGGGAGCTGTTTTTT CASSIRTGGEAGELFF
TRBJ2-3 TRBV11-3 . . TGTGCCAGCAGCTTAGGGCAGGGAAGCACAGATACGCAGTATTTT CASSLGQGSTDTQYF
TRBJ1-2 TRBV2 . . TGTGCCAGCACTGGGGGGTATGGCTACACCTTC CASTGGYGYTF
TRBJ2-4 TRBV7-9 . . TGTGCCAGCAGCATACAGGGAGTGGCAGACATTCAGTACTTC CASSIQGVADIQYF
TRBJ1-4 TRBV11-2 TRBD1 . TGTGCCAGCAGCTTTTCAGGGGGCACTAATGAAAAACTGTTTTTT CASSFSGGTNEKLFF
TRBJ2-2 TRBV21-1 . . TGTGCCAGCACTACGGGACTAGCGGGGTTCGTAACCGGGGAGCTGTTTTTT CASTTGLAGFVTGELFF
TRBJ1-5 TRBV10-3 . once TGTGCCATCAGTCCCTCCGGGGGCAATCAGCCCCAGCATTTT CAISPSGGNQPQHF
TRBJ2-7 TRBV7-9 . few TGTGCCAGCAGCCCAACGGGCTACGAGCAGTACTTC CASSPTGYEQYF
TRBJ2-2 TRBV3-1/TRBV3-2 TRBD1 . TGTGCCAGCAGCCAGTACGGGACAGCGAACACCGGGGAGCTGTTTTTT CASSQYGTANTGELFF
TRBJ1-3 TRBV29-1 . few TGCAGCGTTGGCTTCGGGAGCTCTGGAAACACCATATATTTT CSVGFGSSGNTIYF
TRBJ2-1 TRBV7-3 TRBD1 . TGTGCCAGCAGCTCAGACAGGGGGGTGCAGCAGTTCTTC CASSSDRGVQQFF
TRBJ2-7 TRBV7-3 . few TGTGCCAGCAGCTTAAGCGTTGGTAACGAGCAGTACTTC CASSLSVGNEQYF
TRBJ2-3 TRBV6-6 TRBD2 . TGTGCCAGCAGCCCAAGACTAGCGGCCCCGGATACGCAGTATTTT CASSPRLAAPDTQYF
TRBJ1-4 TRBV6-5 . . TGTGCCAGCAGTTACTCTGCCCGTCGGGAAAAACTGTTTTTT CASSYSARREKLFF
TRBJ1-2 TRBV2 . . TGTGCCAGCAGCGGCCAGGGTCAGGGCTACACCTTC CASSGQGQGYTF
TRBJ2-1 TRBV11-2 . . TGTGCCAGCAGCTCCCTTAGGGCGGGACCATCTCGCTACAATGAGCAGTTCTTC CASSSLRAGPSRYNEQFF
TRBJ2-2 TRBV19 . . TGTGCCAGTAGTCCTTCAGACAGAAGAAACACCGGGGAGCTGTTTTTT CASSPSDRRNTGELFF
TRBJ1-4 TRBV19 TRBD1 . TGTGCCAGTAGTAGGGACAGGGATAGGGAAAAACTGTTTTTT CASSRDRDREKLFF
TRBJ2-2 TRBV9 TRBD1 . TGTGCCAGCAGCCCAGTTGGGACAGGGTCTATCGGGGAGCTGTTTTTT CASSPVGTGSIGELFF
TRBJ2-5 TRBV5-6 TRBD1 . TGTGCCAGCAGCTCACCCGGGACAGAAGAGACCCAGTACTTC CASSSPGTEETQYF
TRBJ2-7 TRBV2 . . TGTGCCGCTCGTGGATTGGCTAGTCCCCACGAGCAGTACTTC CAARGLASPHEQYF
TRBJ2-1 TRBV3-1/TRBV3-2 TRBD2 . TGTGCCAGCAGCCAAGCTGGGACTAGCGGGGACAATGAGCAGTTCTTC CASSQAGTSGDNEQFF
TRBJ1-1 TRBV27 TRBD1 . TGTGCCAGCAGTAACAGGGGGCTCACTGAAGCTTTCTTT CASSNRGLTEAFF
TRBJ1-2 TRBV27 . . TGTGCCAGCAGTTTAAAGGGGGGGTCTAACTATGGCTACACCTTC CASSLKGGSNYGYTF
TRBJ2-1 TRBV3-1/TRBV3-2 TRBD1 few TGTGCCAGCAGCCAAGACCGGACAGGGGGGTTTGAGCAGTTCTTC CASSQDRTGGFEQFF